One sample yielded the 13 T cell receptor beta chains listed below, sequenced in a study of shared clonotypes between healthy human individuals (dated by TCRdb to the early 2020s). The library was prepared using the immunoSEQ multiplex PCR assay. TCRdb limited this immuneACCESS table to in-frame rearrangements with V and J called. A share of clones is missing; checked studies link under half to unresolved V genes, and the rest is unexplained. The table for this sample lists some 2,500,000 clones; roughly 93% of them were counted only once. 0.36% of the sample comes from the top ten. The source material was naive CD4+ T cells from PBMCs. The intended sense of this specimen's cell subset or site label: CD45RA+ positively selected. The receptors stem from a man younger than 30 in good health. Some clones in this sample may be carry-over from other donors' samples.

This chain uses TRBV5-1 with TRBJ2-7, with 11 positions matching TRBD2. The trim removed 2 bases at V and 0 bases at J, leaving 7 bases unmatched. The CDR3 loop spans 17 amino acids. Germline values: CDR1 SGHRS, CDR2 YFSETQ. The CDR3, as DNA: TGCGCCAGCAGCTTTGGCACTAGCGGGAGTTTCTCCTACGAGCAGTACTTC. Translating it yields CASSFGTSGSFSYEQYF.

This chain connects TRBV5-4 to TRBJ2-1; D perhaps matches TRBD2 (6 bases). CDR1 and CDR2 (germline): SGHNT, YYREEE (reference sequence). This CDR3 spans 17 amino acids. V lost 4 bases, J lost 1 base, and 18 bases lay in between. As DNA, the CDR3 is TGTGCCAGCAGCCCTCACTCTAGCGTGGGGTCCTACAATGAGCAGTTCTTC. Protein: CASSPHSSVGSYNEQFF.

The gene calls are TRBV2 and TRBJ2-3; the D gene is possibly TRBD1 (5 bases). Deletions cut 4 bases from V and 6 bases from J, with 14 bases between. Germline-derived CDR1 and CDR2 are SNHLY and FYNNEI. The CDR3 sequence is 14 residues long. CDR3 DNA: TGTGCCAGCAGTGTTGGCAGGGCCGCCGATACGCAGTATTTT. It translates to CASSVGRAADTQYF.

The chain combines TRBV9 with TRBJ2-5, with TRBD1 identical over 10 bases. The CDR3 sequence is 15 residues long. From germline, CDR1 is SGDLS and CDR2 YYNGEE. V was pared by 9 bases and J by 5 bases, with 13 bases of the junction left unmatched. For the CDR3, the DNA is TGTGCCACCACACGCGACAGGGGGCTGGGGGAGACCCAGTACTTC. This encodes CATTRDRGLGETQYF.

The V call is TRBV6-1, the J call TRBJ2-1; D gene unclear. Trimming left V 1 base short and J 0 bases short, with 7 bases between. The CDR3 is 15 amino acids. Germline CDR1 MNHNS, CDR2 SASEGT. CDR3 coding DNA: TGTGCCAGCAGTGAAGAGGGCGCCTCCTACAATGAGCAGTTCTTC. This sequence encodes CASSEEGASYNEQFF.

In the case of this clone: This CDR3 is also generated by other DNA sequences in the sample. The V call is TRBV9, the J call TRBJ2-2; D may match TRBD1 or TRBD2 (5 bases each). CDR3 size: 14 residues. The ends were cut back, 0 bases at V and 6 bases at J, with 9 bases in the middle. In germline, CDR1 is SGDLS, CDR2 YYNGEE. DNA of the CDR3: TGTGCCAGCAGCGTAGTTGGGGGAGCCGGGGAGCTGTTTTTT. Its translation: CASSVVGGAGELFF. Full variable domain (rest looked up from reference TRBV9 and TRBJ2-2): DSGVTQTPKHLITATGQRVTLRCSPRSGDLSVYWYQQSLDQGLQFLIQYYNGEERAKGNILERFSAQQFPDLHSELNLSSLELGDSALYFCASSVVGGAGELFFGEGSRLTVL.

The chain has TRBV28 and TRBJ1-1; weak D call: TRBD1 (6 bases). V was clipped by 8 bases and J by 1 base, with 17 bases between them. Germline V gene sequence: CDR1 MDHEN, CDR2 SYDVKM. The CDR3 is 15 residues long. The CDR3 reads CASGGLRETNTEAFF. The CDR3 nucleotides read TGTGCCAGCGGGGGCCTACGGGAGACGAACACTGAAGCTTTCTTT.

The rearrangement uses TRBV2 and TRBJ2-3, with D possibly matching TRBD2 (5 bases). The V end lost 4 bases, the J end lost 2 bases, and 16 bases lay between the germline ends. Germline values: CDR1 SNHLY, CDR2 FYNNEI. The CDR3 loop spans 16 amino acids. The CDR3 DNA is TGTGCCAGCAGTGTACTTCGGAGGACCAACACAGATACGCAGTATTTT. It translates to CASSVLRRTNTDTQYF.

This chain uses TRBV7-2 with TRBJ2-3; unclear D gene. The length of the CDR3 is 11 residues. V lost 5 bases, J lost 4 bases, and 4 bases lay in between. Germline V lookup: CDR1 SGHTA, CDR2 FQGNSA. The CDR3 region is CASSQADTQYF. CDR3 coding DNA: TGTGCCAGCAGCCAAGCAGATACGCAGTATTTT.

The chain joins TRBV7-2 to TRBJ1-5; weak D call: TRBD1 (5 bases). The CDR3 is 13 residues long. V lost 5 bases and J 3 bases, leaving 8 bases between the germline ends. Germline assignment: CDR1 SGHTA and CDR2 FQGNSA. CDR3 sequence (DNA): TGTGCCAGCAGCGGGGGTACCAATCAGCCCCAGCATTTT. Translation: CASSGGTNQPQHF.

This rearrangement joins TRBV28 to TRBJ2-7; TRBD1 or TRBD2 may be the D gene (5 bases each). The CDR3 spans 13 residues. The germline CDR1 and CDR2 sequences are MDHEN and SYDVKM. The germline V and J ends were trimmed by 3 bases and 12 bases, with 18 bases remaining between them. CDR3 bases: TGTGCCAGCAGTTTTGGGGGAGAGCTAGCTCTGTACTTC. It translates to CASSFGGELALYF.

The chain joins TRBV2 to TRBJ1-1; D uncertain. V was shortened by 6 bases and J by 11 bases, with 16 bases between the two germline ends. This CDR3 comprises 12 residues. Germline lookup yields CDR1 SNHLY and CDR2 FYNNEI. The CDR3 loop reads CASSPEIRRAFF. Here the CDR3 DNA reads TGTGCCAGCAGCCCAGAGATCCGACGGGCTTTCTTT. Combining the CDR3 with reference TRBV2 and TRBJ1-1 gives the whole variable domain EPEVTQTPSHQVTQMGQEVILRCVPISNHLYFYWYRQILGQKVEFLVSFYNNEISEKSEIFDDQFSVERPDGSNFTLKIRSTKLEDSAMYFCASSPEIRRAFFGQGTRLTVV.

The rearrangement uses TRBV18 and TRBJ1-3; 11 positions match TRBD1. Trimming removed 1 base from V and 0 bases from J; junction bases left unmatched: 11. The V gene's germline CDR1 is KGHSH and CDR2 LQKENI. The CDR3 has 20 residues. In nucleotides, the CDR3 is TGTGCCAGCTCACCACTATTGGGACAGGGGGTCCCTCTCTCTGGAAACACCATATATTTT. Protein product: CASSPLLGQGVPLSGNTIYF.